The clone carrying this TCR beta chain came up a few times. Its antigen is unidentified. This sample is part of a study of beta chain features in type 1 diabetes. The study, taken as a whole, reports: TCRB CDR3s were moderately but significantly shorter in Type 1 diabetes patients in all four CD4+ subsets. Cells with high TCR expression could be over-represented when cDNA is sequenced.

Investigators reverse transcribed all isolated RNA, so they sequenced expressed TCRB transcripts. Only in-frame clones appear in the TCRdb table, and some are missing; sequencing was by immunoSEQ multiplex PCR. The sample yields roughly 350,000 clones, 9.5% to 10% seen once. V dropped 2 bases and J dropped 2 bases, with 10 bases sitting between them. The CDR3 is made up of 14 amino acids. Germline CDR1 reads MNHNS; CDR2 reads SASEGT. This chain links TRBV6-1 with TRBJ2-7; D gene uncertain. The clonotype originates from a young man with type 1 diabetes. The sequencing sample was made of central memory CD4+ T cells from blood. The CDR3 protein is CASSEYGQTYEQYF. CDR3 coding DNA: TGTGCCAGCAGTGAATATGGCCAAACCTACGAGCAGTACTTC.